This T cell receptor (beta chain) stems from a study of shared clonotypes between healthy human individuals. This table comes from immunoSEQ multiplex PCR, and its TCRdb copy is limited to in-frame clones, with some not included. Of 950,000 to 1,200,000 clones listed, 60% to 85% were seen once; the top ten hold 0.85% to 1%. The sequenced sample consisted of memory CD4+ T cells from PBMCs. Subset described: CD45RA-negative fraction. This TCR was recovered from a man younger than 35 in good health. Some clones in this sample may be carry-over from other donors' samples.

This chain's CDR3 is CASSDGQGGYNEQFF. The CDR3 nucleotides are TGTGCCAGCAGTGATGGTCAGGGGGGGTACAATGAGCAGTTCTTC. The gene calls are TRBV6-1 and TRBJ2-1, with D perhaps TRBD1 or TRBD2 (7 bases each). The CDR3 totals 15 residues. CDR1 is MNHNS and CDR2 is SASEGT in the germline V gene. V was pared by 3 bases and J by 4 bases, with 13 bases between.